Listed here are 30 T cell receptor beta chains from one sample, sequenced in a study of cytomegalovirus exposure and HLA in healthy donors. PCR used 60 Vbeta primers and 13 Jbeta primers. Data came from immunoSEQ multiplex PCR; TCRdb stores just in-frame clones and leaves some out. The data hold 100,000 to 150,000 clones, with less than 90% observed a single time. The sequenced material came from PBMCs. Source of these receptors: a man aged 35 to 55 in good health and CMV-seronegative.

This clone has a single count. The genes are TRBV7-3 and TRBJ2-1; TRBD2 matches at 9 bases. CDR1 and CDR2 (germline): SGHTA, FQGTGA. Trimming took 1 base from V and 9 from J; bases not matched to a gene: 7. The CDR3 sequence is 15 residues long. The CDR3 coding sequence is TGTGCCAGCAGCTTAAGAAGCGGGGGGTCGGGTGAGCAGTTCTTC. This codes for CASSLRSGGSGEQFF.

This chain connects TRBV7-2 to TRBJ2-7; 14 nucleotides align to TRBD2. The J segment lost 3 bases and the V segment lost 1 base, leaving 5 bases of the junction unmatched. Germline-derived CDR1 and CDR2 are SGHTA and FQGNSA. CDR3 length equals 17 residues. The CDR3 region is CASSLGGLAGAGYEQYF. The CDR3 DNA reads TGTGCCAGCAGCTTAGGGGGACTAGCGGGAGCAGGCTACGAGCAGTACTTC.

This sequence joins TRBV4-2 and TRBJ2-5; a possible D gene is TRBD2 (5 bases). Trimming took off 0 bases at V and 5 bases at J, with 16 bases between the two ends. Looked up from germline, CDR1 is LGHNA and CDR2 is YNFKEQ. This CDR3 has 16 residues. CDR3 in DNA: TGTGCCAGCAGCCAAGAGTCTCTAGGGCGGGTGGAGACCCAGTACTTC. Translating it yields CASSQESLGRVETQYF.

This clone has only a few counts. The chain carries TRBV4-3 and TRBJ2-1; D unclear. V gave up 3 bases and J gave up 0 bases, with 12 bases separating them. The germline gives CDR1 LGHNA, CDR2 YSLEER. The CDR3 extends over 16 amino acids. The CDR3 reads CASSHGLESSYNEQFF. The CDR3 bases are TGCGCCAGCAGCCATGGCCTGGAGAGCTCCTACAATGAGCAGTTCTTC.

This clone has just one count. This sequence joins TRBV2 and TRBJ2-3, with TRBD2 matching 9 bases. This CDR3 contains 15 residues. With V trimmed by 7 bases and J by 4 bases, 9 bases remained unmatched. Germline V gene sequence: CDR1 SNHLY, CDR2 FYNNEI. CDR3 sequence reads: CASTEAGGPADTQYF. The CDR3 coding sequence is TGTGCCAGCACTGAGGCGGGGGGGCCTGCAGATACGCAGTATTTT.

The chain is built from TRBV7-6 and TRBJ2-1, with no clear D. Looked up from germline, CDR1 is SGHVS and CDR2 is FNYEAQ. Trimming took off 6 bases at V and 4 bases at J, with 10 bases between the two ends. This CDR3 has 13 residues. CDR3 sequence reads: CASSFDGYNEQFF. Written as DNA, the CDR3 is TGTGCCAGCAGTTTCGACGGGTACAATGAGCAGTTCTTC.

The chain employs TRBV5-6 and TRBJ2-5; tentative D call: TRBD1 (5 bases). Looked up from germline, CDR1 is SGHDT and CDR2 is YYEEEE. The CDR3 extends over 14 amino acids. V was shortened by 0 bases and J by 3 bases, with 9 bases between the two germline ends. CDR3 nucleotide sequence: TGTGCCAGCAGCTTGGCGGGCAGGGAAGAGACCCAGTACTTC. Translating it yields CASSLAGREETQYF.

This sequence joins TRBV7-3 and TRBJ2-1; no definite D call. Germline-derived CDR1 and CDR2 are SGHTA and FQGTGA. The V and J ends lost 5 bases and 4 bases respectively, with 15 bases between them. This CDR3 has 15 amino acids. The CDR3 here is CASSPIARRYNEQFF. Written as DNA, the CDR3 is TGTGCCAGCAGCCCCATTGCTAGAAGGTACAATGAGCAGTTCTTC.

Only one count was recorded for this clone. The V gene is TRBV13, the J gene TRBJ2-5; 8 nucleotides line up with TRBD2. CDR1 is PRHDT and CDR2 is FYEKMQ in the germline V gene (reference sequence). Trimming at V came to 4 bases and at J to 5 bases, leaving 6 bases not matched to a gene. This CDR3 contains 14 residues. The chain's CDR3 is CASSSLAGIETQYF. CDR3 nucleotide sequence: TGTGCCAGCAGCTCTTTAGCGGGGATTGAGACCCAGTACTTC.

The rearrangement uses TRBV27 and TRBJ2-7; 8 bases map to TRBD1. Germline V gene data show CDR1 as MNHEY and CDR2 as SMNVEV (reference sequence). The CDR3 consists of 15 residues. V was clipped by 3 bases and J by 6 bases; unmatched bases: 10. The CDR3 coding sequence is TGTGCCAGCAGTTTTTATGGACAGGGAGGAAGCGAGCAGTACTTC. This codes for CASSFYGQGGSEQYF.

The CDR3 region is CASSAQGGWDEQFF. The CDR3 nucleotides read TGCGCCAGCAGCGCCCAAGGGGGCTGGGATGAGCAGTTCTTC. The chain employs TRBV5-1 and TRBJ2-1; 7 nucleotides agree with TRBD1. Germline V lookup: CDR1 SGHRS, CDR2 YFSETQ. The J segment lost 8 bases and the V segment lost 4 bases, leaving 9 bases of the junction unmatched. The CDR3 consists of 14 residues.

The rearrangement joins TRBV4-3 to TRBJ2-7, with D perhaps TRBD2 (6 bases). The germline V gene has CDR1 LGHNA and CDR2 YSLEER. Trimming left V 3 bases short and J 2 bases short, with 8 bases between. The CDR3 contains 13 residues. CDR3 nucleotides: TGCGCCAGCAGCCATCCGGGGGCCTACGAGCAGTACTTC. It is translated as CASSHPGAYEQYF.

CDR3 protein: CASRSDRGGSYEQYF. Written as DNA, the CDR3 is TGTGCCAGCAGATCGGACAGGGGGGGCTCCTACGAGCAGTACTTC. The chain employs TRBV7-2 and TRBJ2-7; 10 bases are shared with TRBD1. After removal of 6 bases from V and 0 bases from J, the junction contained 5 bases not matched to a gene. The CDR3 contains 15 residues. Germline loops: CDR1 SGHTA, CDR2 FQGNSA.

This clone has only one observation. The chain is built from TRBV11-1 and TRBJ2-5, with 7 bases lining up with TRBD1. This CDR3 is 14 amino acids long. The ends lost 5 bases at V and 4 bases at J; junction bases unmatched: 7. Germline CDR1 reads SGHAT; CDR2 reads FQDESV (reference sequence). The CDR3 reads CASSARDSIETQYF. The CDR3 DNA is TGTGCCAGCAGCGCCCGGGACAGCATAGAGACCCAGTACTTC.

The chain combines TRBV4-2 with TRBJ1-1; tentatively, D is TRBD1 (5 bases). Germline CDR1 LGHNA, CDR2 YNFKEQ. This CDR3 has 14 residues. Trimming removed 4 bases at V and 1 base at J, with 10 bases between. CDR3 in amino acids: CASSRAGQNTEAFF. In DNA form, the CDR3 reads TGTGCCAGCAGCCGCGCCGGACAGAACACTGAAGCTTTCTTT.

CDR3 coding DNA: TGTGCCAGCAGTTTATCGGTAGCGGGAGCGGTAAGCCAAGAGACCCAGTACTTC. Its translation: CASSLSVAGAVSQETQYF. V usage is TRBV27 and J usage is TRBJ2-5; TRBD2 matches at 9 bases. J lost 1 base, V lost 0 bases, and 9 bases had no gene match. Germline V gene sequence: CDR1 MNHEY, CDR2 SMNVEV (reference sequence). The CDR3 is 18 amino acids.

This chain links TRBV4-3 with TRBJ2-1; 8 bases are shared with TRBD2. This CDR3 has 17 residues. Germline V CDR1 and CDR2: LGHNA, YSLEER. With 0 bases clipped from V and 7 bases from J, the junction kept 11 bases outside the gene matches. DNA for the CDR3: TGCGCCAGCAGCCAAGATCCGGGGGGGGGAGCGGTAAATGAGCAGTTCTTC. Translating it yields CASSQDPGGGAVNEQFF.

This chain joins TRBV5-6 and TRBJ2-1; 9 nucleotides align to TRBD1. V lost 4 bases to trimming and J lost 4 bases; unmatched junction nucleotides: 3. CDR3 length: 14 amino acids. CDR1 SGHDT and CDR2 YYEEEE come from the germline V gene. The CDR3 here is CASSKGQGYNEQFF. DNA of the CDR3: TGTGCCAGCAGCAAGGGACAGGGTTACAATGAGCAGTTCTTC.

The V call is TRBV9, the J call TRBJ1-5, with 7 nucleotides matching TRBD1. V was clipped by 4 bases and J by 2 bases; unmatched bases: 9. Germline V gene data show CDR1 as SGDLS and CDR2 as YYNGEE. This CDR3 is built from 16 residues. The CDR3 nucleotides read TGTGCCAGCAGCCCCGGACAGGCCAGGGGCAATCAGCCCCAGCATTTT. Translation gives CASSPGQARGNQPQHF.

This chain connects TRBV30 to TRBJ1-1; the D is unclear. With 2 bases removed from V and 0 bases from J, the gap between germline ends came to 4 bases. The CDR3 loop spans 12 amino acids. Germline CDR1 GTSNPN, CDR2 SVGIG (reference sequence). CDR3 nucleotides: TGTGCCTGGAGTATCGTGAACACTGAAGCTTTCTTT. This gives the protein CAWSIVNTEAFF.

The V call is TRBV4-3, the J call TRBJ1-3, with D possibly matching TRBD1 (5 bases). Trimming removed 1 base at V and 1 base at J, with 8 bases between. Germline CDR1 is LGHNA and CDR2 is YSLEER. The CDR3 is made up of 15 amino acids. CDR3 in DNA: TGCGCCAGCAGCCAAGCCAGGGAATCTGGAAACACCATATATTTT. This sequence encodes CASSQARESGNTIYF.

This chain uses TRBV5-4 with TRBJ2-1; tentative D call: TRBD2 (5 bases). CDR3 length: 16 residues. V lost 3 bases, J lost 0 bases, and 13 bases lay in between. The V gene's germline CDR1 is SGHNT and CDR2 YYREEE (reference sequence). The CDR3 here is CASSSPAEVSYNEQFF. The DNA of the CDR3 is TGTGCCAGCAGCTCGCCAGCGGAGGTCTCCTACAATGAGCAGTTCTTC.

This rearrangement joins TRBV19 to TRBJ2-5, with TRBD1 matching 7 bases. Germline V gene lookup returns CDR1 LNHDA and CDR2 SQIVND (reference sequence). This CDR3 is 14 amino acids long. Losses at the gene ends were 10 bases for V and 4 bases for J; bases not matched to a gene: 12. The CDR3, as DNA: TGTGCCACTCGCGACAGGGTAGTTGGAGAGACCCAGTACTTC. It translates to CATRDRVVGETQYF.

V and J are TRBV7-9 and TRBJ2-7; 8 nucleotides align to TRBD1. Trimming cost V 1 base and J 2 bases; bases outside gene matches: 7. CDR3 size: 16 residues. Per the germline V gene, CDR1 is SEHNR and CDR2 is FQNEAQ (reference sequence). The CDR3: CASSLVGQVSTYEQYF. CDR3 DNA: TGTGCCAGCAGCTTAGTGGGACAGGTGTCGACCTACGAGCAGTACTTC. The variable domain in full, with the rest retrieved from reference TRBV7-9 and TRBJ2-7, is DTGVSQNPRHKITKRGQNVTFRCDPISEHNRLYWYRQTLGQGPEFLTYFQNEAQLEKSRLLSDRFSAERPKGSFSTLEIQRTEQGDSAMYLCASSLVGQVSTYEQYFGPGTRLTVT.

CDR3 residues: CASSSLGGAHYEQYF. The CDR3 region has the DNA TGTGCCAGTAGTAGTTTAGGTGGGGCCCACTACGAGCAGTACTTC. This chain links TRBV19 with TRBJ2-7, with D possibly TRBD1 on 5 matching bases. Trimming removed 4 bases at V and 3 bases at J, with 16 bases between. The CDR3 is made up of 15 amino acids. Germline V gives CDR1 LNHDA, CDR2 SQIVND (reference sequence).

CDR3 sequence: CASSLLSGGLSDTQYF. The CDR3 bases are TGTGCCAGCAGCTTACTCAGCGGGGGGTTGTCAGATACGCAGTATTTT. The chain is built from TRBV7-9 and TRBJ2-3, with TRBD2 matching 9 bases. The CDR3 length is 16 residues. J was trimmed by 4 bases and V by 2 bases; bases with no gene match: 7. The germline CDR1 and CDR2 sequences are SEHNR and FQNEAQ (reference sequence).

This clone was detected only once. The V gene is TRBV7-6, the J gene TRBJ2-7, with TRBD1 as a possible D gene (5 bases). V shed 4 bases and J shed 0 bases, with 13 bases lying between them. This CDR3 has 15 residues. Germline V gene lookup returns CDR1 SGHVS and CDR2 FNYEAQ. CDR3 in amino acids: CASSSPPDNSYEQYF. In DNA, the CDR3 is TGTGCCAGCAGCTCACCCCCGGACAACTCCTACGAGCAGTACTTC.

The DNA for the CDR3 is TGTGCCAGCAGTTCCAGTAGCGGGAGCGGGGTTCATGAGCAGTTCTTC. Translation: CASSSSSGSGVHEQFF. This chain joins TRBV6-6 and TRBJ2-1, with TRBD2 identical over 9 bases. V lost 4 bases to trimming and J lost 8 bases; unmatched junction nucleotides: 12. CDR1 is MNHNY and CDR2 is SVGAGI in the germline V gene (reference sequence). The CDR3 extends over 16 amino acids.

This chain connects TRBV7-9 to TRBJ2-7; TRBD1 might be the D (5 bases). Deletions cut 5 bases from V and 4 bases from J, with 9 bases between. Germline assignment: CDR1 SEHNR and CDR2 FQNEAQ (reference sequence). The CDR3 is made up of 12 amino acids. The CDR3 loop reads CASSRTPYEQYF. CDR3 DNA sequence: TGTGCCAGCAGCCGGACACCTTACGAGCAGTACTTC.

This sequence joins TRBV18 and TRBJ2-2, with 9 bases lining up with TRBD1. Germline trimming cut 8 bases from V and 1 base from J; bases unmatched to any gene: 8. The CDR3 is 16 amino acids. Per the germline V gene, CDR1 is KGHSH and CDR2 is LQKENI. This CDR3 reads CASITRDRVNTGELFF. For the CDR3, the DNA is TGTGCCAGCATTACTCGGGACAGGGTGAACACCGGGGAGCTGTTTTTT.